This TCR beta chain came from a study of blood T cells in healthy people across ages. Study in general: The capture of about one barcoded beta molecule per two T cells was achieved by template switching.

V dropped 3 bases and J dropped 1 base, with 15 bases sitting between them. The CDR3 covers 16 residues. CDR1 is SGHVS and CDR2 is FQNEAQ in the germline V gene. Study conclusions and caveats: Percentage of naive T cells showed a strong correlation with TCR beta diversity. The donors' CMV status was not determined, possibly confounding changes in expanded clonotypes.

This clonotype was observed at least ten times. Its antigen is unidentified. A second PCR of 7 to 11 cycles used a sample-barcoded 5' primer and a J-beta primer mix. With 12 random nucleotides, a template-switch adaptor tagged each individual cDNA molecule. A single record per CDR3 protein comes from TCRdb applying MiXCR to the 5' RACE reads. The sample records 630,000 or so distinct CDR3 sequences, roughly 30% being singletons. This chain joins TRBV7-8 and TRBJ2-5; a possible D gene is TRBD2 (6 bases). The sequenced material came from blood. This TCR derives from a woman of 80 years or more in good health. The CDR3 region has the DNA TGTGCCAGCAGCTTTATGTCGTTGGGACTCCAAGAGACCCAGTACTTC. Translating gives CASSFMSLGLQETQYF.